The entry below describes one T cell receptor (beta chain). Only a few counts were recorded for this clonotype. Its recognized antigen is unknown. No much larger clone is present one base from it, and per-base qualities are unavailable. The data are from a study of human T cells and chemical hapten exposure listed by TCRdb under 2021. For the study in its entirety: For sensitization, 2% DPC in acetone was applied to a roughly 2 cm by roughly 2 cm area of upper inner arm skin. Weekly therapeutic DPC doses were additionally applied to the scalp of patients throughout the roughly 26-week study period. Patch tests used Finn chambers with 0.01% DPC on the upper back, scored after 6 days by International Contact Dermatitis Research Group standards. The mostly female patient cohort included alopecia areata with under or over 50% scalp involvement, alopecia totalis and alopecia universalis. Libraries were pooled for sequencing, and variation in per-sample TCR yields was attributed mainly to small differences in library volumes within the pool. Peripheral blood TCR repertoire changes were tracked in vivo in alopecia patients during primary and secondary sensitization to the hapten diphenylcyclopropenone (DPC). Blood was sampled from patients pre-sensitization (week 0) and at 2, 6 and about 24 weeks after DPC sensitization. About 27 alopecia patients gave blood for TCR sequencing at one to four time points (pre-sensitization, 2, 6 and 24 weeks). Summary of the overall study and its limitations: The number of PT1 expanded TCRs positively correlated with patch test score, significant at thresholds 8, 16 and 32 but not 4. Compared with pre-sensitization or healthy control sets, expanded TCRs formed significantly more large CDR3 similarity clusters, which is consistent with antigen-driven responses. After repeated subsampling, the strength of the expansion versus patch-test correlation and the threshold at which it became significant changed. DPC sensitization did not change the number of TCRs with a frequency above 1 in 1000, and there was no evidence of changes in global repertoire structure. Alopecia, a presumed autoimmune disease, was present in all patients, so the immune response of the patients might differ from that of healthy individuals.

The CDR3, from cysteine to phenylalanine, totals 16 residues. Of the read, only the CDR3 DNA is kept; its 48 bases are in frame from base 1. CDR1 and CDR2 were assigned from the germline V gene as SGHTA and FQGNSA. Trimming removed 4 bases from V and 3 bases from J, leaving 19 bases between the germline ends. The sample's time point label, in plain terms: patch test 3, about 24 weeks after DPC sensitization. The meaning of the sample's treatment or condition label: therapeutic diphenylcyclopropenone sensitization with weekly scalp DPC. At each patch-test visit, blood was drawn before the patch test was applied. Eligible patients were aged 18 to 70, diagnosed with alopecia, deemed suitable for DPC therapy, and excluded if pregnant. Total RNA was extracted from unfractionated whole blood collected in Tempus Blood RNA tubes. The library was made by RACE. These reads were obtained on a NextSeq 500. Library preparation attached unique molecular identifiers to individual cDNA molecules for quantitative, reproducible TCR counting. For every blood RNA sample, sequencing covered both the TCR alpha and TCR beta chains. Per the authors' processing: Samples had a median of roughly 99,000 TCRs, with a range from about 23,224 to 690,600. V, J and CDR3 annotation of the TCR reads was performed with the Decombinator software suite. For the PS versus PT1 abundance plots, all samples were subsampled to the same number of TCRs (28,000). Expanded TCRs were defined as absent before sensitization and observed at least eight times at the 2-week time point. TCRdb reanalyzed the raw reads on its own, using fastp at Q25 for trimming and MiXCR for clone calling, and kept in-frame beta chains. A single entry per CDR3 protein holds the most common genes and DNA from its merged rows. The authors' filters were not applied to this entry. Present in this sample are 210,000 or so distinct CDR3 sequences, about 25% of which were seen just once. The ten largest clones represent roughly 2.3% of the sample.

Sequencing used whole blood, obtained in connection with sensitization to the hapten diphenylcyclopropenone (DPC). This sequence uses TRBV7-2 and TRBJ2-7; the D gene could be either TRBD1 or TRBD2, each agreeing at 5 bases. The sequence derives from a woman between 40 and 50 years old with alopecia areata. Some clones in this sample may be carry-over from other donors' samples. The nucleotide sequence is TGTGCCAGCAGCTCAGCGCCCGGGACCATACTCTACGAGCAGTACTTC. This codes for CASSSAPGTILYEQYF. Reference TRBV7-2 and TRBJ2-7 genes cover what lies past the CDR3, so the full variable domain is GAGVSQSPSNKVTEKGKDVELRCDPISGHTALYWYRQSLGQGLEFLIYFQGNSAPDKSGLPSDRFSAERTGGSVSTLTIQRTQQEDSAVYLCASSSAPGTILYEQYFGPGTRLTVT.